This TCR beta chain originates from a study of cytomegalovirus exposure and HLA in healthy donors. The study ran its PCR with 60 Vbeta and 13 Jbeta primers. The assay was immunoSEQ multiplex PCR, and TCRdb's table has in-frame clones only and misses some. The sample has about 150,000 clones; around 72% are singletons. The CDR3 has 15 amino acids. Trimming took off 0 bases at V and 0 bases at J, with 9 bases between the two ends. Germline CDR1 reads SGHNT; CDR2 reads YYREEE (reference sequence). The rearrangement uses TRBV5-4 and TRBJ1-2; D gene ambiguous. Material: PBMCs. This sequence originates from a man between 18 and 35 years old in good health and CMV-seronegative. CDR3 protein: CASSLDAGSNYGYTF. The DNA of the CDR3 is TGTGCCAGCAGCTTGGACGCGGGCTCTAACTATGGCTACACCTTC. Looking up the rest from reference TRBV5-4 and TRBJ1-2 gives the full variable domain: ETGVTQSPTHLIKTRGQQVTLRCSSQSGHNTVSWYQQALGQGPQFIFQYYREEENGRGNFPPRFSGLQFPNYSSELNVNALELDDSALYLCASSLDAGSNYGYTFGSGTRLTVV.